These T cell receptor beta chains were read from a single sample in a study of CD8+CD57+ T cells in acquired aplastic anemia. MiXCR was run by TCRdb on the reads, yielding one entry per CDR3 protein. Among roughly 130,000 distinct CDR3 sequences listed, roughly 50% were seen once. The source material was sorted CD4+, CD8+, or CD8+CD57+ T cells (not recorded which) from PBMCs. Receptors were obtained from a human donor in good health, serving as a control. Each CDR3 is given with its conserved first and last residue. The D gene is left open where the match is weak. Clone size is not always given. Where it is, it says once, few, many or a class for expanded clones.

J gene: TRBJ1-1
D gene: TRBD1
clone size: few
V gene: TRBV5-4
CDR3 protein: CASSPGTGPSGEAFF
CDR3 DNA: TGTGCCAGCAGCCCCGGGACAGGGCCCTCCGGTGAAGCTTTCTTT

J gene: TRBJ2-2
D gene: .
clone size: many
V gene: TRBV5-1
CDR3 protein: CASSPSRGTNTGELFF
CDR3 DNA: TGCGCCAGCAGCCCCTCGCGGGGCACGAACACCGGGGAGCTGTTTTTT

J gene: TRBJ1-1
D gene: .
clone size: many
V gene: TRBV5-1
CDR3 protein: CASRNTGNTEAFF
CDR3 DNA: TGCGCCAGCAGAAATACAGGGAACACTGAAGCTTTCTTT

J gene: TRBJ1-2
D gene: .
clone size: .
V gene: TRBV2
CDR3 protein: CASGLGHQNYGYTF
CDR3 DNA: TGTGCCAGCGGGCTGGGACATCAGAACTACGGCTACACCTTC

J gene: TRBJ1-1
D gene: .
clone size: .
V gene: TRBV15
CDR3 protein: CATSSASGQAFF
CDR3 DNA: TGTGCCACCAGTAGTGCTTCAGGGCAAGCTTTCTTT

J gene: TRBJ1-1
D gene: .
clone size: .
V gene: TRBV19
CDR3 protein: CASSLIGKAFF
CDR3 DNA: TGTGCCAGCAGCTTGATAGGGAAAGCTTTCTTT

J gene: TRBJ2-5
D gene: TRBD1
clone size: few
V gene: TRBV4-1
CDR3 protein: CASSHRQGAETQYF
CDR3 DNA: TGCGCCAGCAGCCATCGACAGGGGGCCGAGACCCAGTACTTC

J gene: TRBJ1-2
D gene: .
clone size: many
V gene: TRBV6-5
CDR3 protein: CASSYSGGEGGYTF
CDR3 DNA: TGTGCCAGCAGTTACTCGGGCGGGGAGGGAGGCTACACCTTC

J gene: TRBJ1-1
D gene: .
clone size: .
V gene: TRBV20-1
CDR3 protein: CTTLTPNGAVNTEAFF
CDR3 DNA: TGCACCACTCTAACCCCCAACGGGGCGGTGAACACTGAAGCTTTCTTT

J gene: TRBJ1-5
D gene: .
clone size: many
V gene: TRBV19
CDR3 protein: CASSSGLRGRVNQPQHF
CDR3 DNA: TGTGCCAGTTCAAGTGGGCTCAGGGGACGGGTTAATCAGCCCCAGCATTTT

J gene: TRBJ2-7
D gene: .
clone size: .
V gene: TRBV15
CDR3 protein: CATSRDPGPDYEQYF
CDR3 DNA: TGTGCCACCAGCAGAGATCCCGGTCCCGACTACGAGCAGTACTTC

J gene: TRBJ1-3
D gene: .
clone size: many
V gene: TRBV5-1
CDR3 protein: CASSLGQVDGNTIYF
CDR3 DNA: TGCGCCAGCAGCTTGGGACAGGTCGACGGCAACACCATATATTTT

J gene: TRBJ2-5
D gene: TRBD1
clone size: many
V gene: TRBV6-5
CDR3 protein: CASSRGKKETQYF
CDR3 DNA: TGTGCCAGCAGCAGGGGGAAGAAAGAGACCCAGTACTTC

J gene: TRBJ2-3
D gene: .
clone size: few
V gene: TRBV19
CDR3 protein: CASTAGRKSTDTQYF
CDR3 DNA: TGTGCCAGTACCGCGGGACGGAAAAGCACAGATACGCAGTATTTT

J gene: TRBJ2-1
D gene: TRBD1
clone size: many
V gene: TRBV27
CDR3 protein: CASSFRTGGNEQFF
CDR3 DNA: TGTGCCAGCAGTTTTCGCACAGGGGGCAATGAGCAGTTCTTC

J gene: TRBJ2-3
D gene: .
clone size: .
V gene: TRBV29-1
CDR3 protein: CSVELVGGDTQYF
CDR3 DNA: TGCAGCGTTGAATTAGTCGGGGGAGATACGCAGTATTTT

J gene: TRBJ2-5
D gene: .
clone size: once
V gene: TRBV6-1
CDR3 protein: CASRSGTRETQYF
CDR3 DNA: TGTGCCAGCAGGTCCGGGACAAGAGAGACCCAGTACTTC

J gene: TRBJ2-3
D gene: .
clone size: many
V gene: TRBV12-3/TRBV12-4
CDR3 protein: CASSSGAPWATDTQYF
CDR3 DNA: TGTGCCAGCAGTTCGGGGGCCCCTTGGGCCACAGATACGCAGTATTTT

J gene: TRBJ1-2
D gene: .
clone size: many
V gene: TRBV19
CDR3 protein: CASSPSGPNYGYTF
CDR3 DNA: TGTGCCAGTAGCCCATCAGGGCCCAACTATGGCTACACCTTC

J gene: TRBJ2-3
D gene: TRBD2
clone size: many
V gene: TRBV29-1
CDR3 protein: CSGSGVTTDTQYF
CDR3 DNA: TGCAGCGGTAGCGGGGTGACCACAGATACGCAGTATTTT

J gene: TRBJ1-5
D gene: .
clone size: many
V gene: TRBV4-3
CDR3 protein: CASSQGWAGQPQHF
CDR3 DNA: TGCGCCAGCAGCCAAGGTTGGGCGGGTCAGCCCCAGCATTTT

J gene: TRBJ1-1
D gene: .
clone size: .
V gene: TRBV10-3
CDR3 protein: CAISGSQNTEAFF
CDR3 DNA: TGTGCCATCAGCGGCAGCCAGAACACTGAAGCTTTCTTT

J gene: TRBJ2-7
D gene: TRBD2
clone size: many
V gene: TRBV27
CDR3 protein: CASMGGASYEQYF
CDR3 DNA: TGTGCCAGCATGGGAGGGGCCTCCTACGAGCAGTACTTC

J gene: TRBJ2-7
D gene: .
clone size: .
V gene: TRBV9
CDR3 protein: CARARTGFSYEQYF
CDR3 DNA: TGTGCTAGAGCCCGAACAGGGTTTTCCTACGAGCAGTACTTC

J gene: TRBJ2-7
D gene: TRBD1
clone size: .
V gene: TRBV20-1
CDR3 protein: CSARGTGGNEQYF
CDR3 DNA: TGCAGTGCTAGGGGGACAGGGGGGAACGAGCAGTACTTC

J gene: TRBJ2-7
D gene: .
clone size: .
V gene: TRBV7-2
CDR3 protein: CASSLGRGYEQYF
CDR3 DNA: TGTGCCAGCAGCTTAGGGAGGGGTTACGAGCAGTACTTC

J gene: TRBJ2-7
D gene: TRBD1
clone size: .
V gene: TRBV24-1
CDR3 protein: CASAPGQLPYEQYF
CDR3 DNA: TGTGCCAGCGCTCCGGGACAGCTACCCTACGAGCAGTACTTC

J gene: TRBJ2-5
D gene: .
clone size: .
V gene: TRBV7-3
CDR3 protein: CASSPGGGPKTQYF
CDR3 DNA: TGTGCCAGCAGCCCAGGGGGGGGGCCGAAGACCCAGTACTTC

J gene: TRBJ2-7
D gene: TRBD2
clone size: .
V gene: TRBV11-2
CDR3 protein: CASSLVRSGGGYEQYF
CDR3 DNA: TGTGCCAGCAGCTTAGTCCGAAGCGGGGGCGGCTACGAGCAGTACTTC

J gene: TRBJ2-5
D gene: .
clone size: .
V gene: TRBV7-9
CDR3 protein: CASSRSGYETQYF
CDR3 DNA: TGTGCCAGCAGTAGGTCGGGGTATGAGACCCAGTACTTC

J gene: TRBJ1-2
D gene: .
clone size: .
V gene: TRBV11-1
CDR3 protein: CASSLNAASYSYGYTF
CDR3 DNA: TGTGCCAGCAGCTTAAACGCGGCCAGCTATAGTTATGGCTACACCTTC

J gene: TRBJ1-1
D gene: .
clone size: .
V gene: TRBV7-9
CDR3 protein: CASSVTGAEAFF
CDR3 DNA: TGTGCCAGCAGCGTGACAGGTGCTGAAGCTTTCTTT

J gene: TRBJ2-3
D gene: .
clone size: .
V gene: TRBV20-1
CDR3 protein: CSATTGSTDTQYF
CDR3 DNA: TGCAGTGCTACTACAGGGAGCACAGATACGCAGTATTTT

J gene: TRBJ1-1
D gene: .
clone size: .
V gene: TRBV20-1
CDR3 protein: CSARTELNTEAFF
CDR3 DNA: TGCAGTGCTAGAACGGAATTGAACACTGAAGCTTTCTTT

J gene: TRBJ2-7
D gene: .
clone size: once
V gene: TRBV29-1
CDR3 protein: CSVQGLGTYEQYF
CDR3 DNA: TGCAGCGTTCAGGGCCTGGGGACCTACGAGCAGTACTTC

J gene: TRBJ2-1
D gene: TRBD2
clone size: .
V gene: TRBV7-7
CDR3 protein: CAGSTREEDNEQFF
CDR3 DNA: TGTGCTGGCAGCACGCGGGAGGAGGACAATGAGCAGTTCTTC

J gene: TRBJ2-3
D gene: TRBD2
clone size: .
V gene: TRBV20-1
CDR3 protein: CSAKRGGQGDTQYF
CDR3 DNA: TGCAGTGCGAAGCGGGGGGGCCAGGGAGATACGCAGTATTTT

J gene: TRBJ2-7
D gene: TRBD1
clone size: many
V gene: TRBV6-2/TRBV6-3
CDR3 protein: CASSYPIFDRETHEQYF
CDR3 DNA: TGTGCCAGCAGTTACCCGATCTTCGACAGGGAAACCCACGAGCAGTACTTC

J gene: TRBJ2-7
D gene: .
clone size: medium-sized
V gene: TRBV19
CDR3 protein: CASSITAGVGEQYF
CDR3 DNA: TGTGCCAGTAGTATTACCGCAGGGGTGGGCGAGCAGTACTTC